A selection of T cell receptor beta chains follows, all from one sample in a study of T-cell memory formation after mild COVID-19. MiXCR, run by TCRdb on the 5' RACE reads, gives a single entry per CDR3 protein. The sample records 580,000 or so distinct CDR3 sequences, around 15% being singletons. Sequencing input: PBMCs or a T cell subset sorted from them (not recorded which). Source of these receptors: an adult woman who had mild COVID-19 (a few samples of this study predate the infection). Cell type and time point are not known. The conserved cysteine and the conserved F or W are not part of the CDR3 here. The order of the fields is clone size, J gene, V gene, CDR3 length, CDR3 protein. Clone size is stated in some rows and not others, as once, few, many or a class when expanded.

clone_size: few
j_call: TRBJ2-3
v_call: TRBV20-1
cdr3_length: 10
cdr3_aa: SASIVGDTQY

clone_size: few
j_call: TRBJ1-5
v_call: TRBV19
cdr3_length: 11
cdr3_aa: ASRSGTLQPQH

clone_size: NA
j_call: TRBJ2-7
v_call: TRBV7-6
cdr3_length: 12
cdr3_aa: ASSSQGARYEQY

clone_size: few
j_call: TRBJ2-3
v_call: TRBV12-3/TRBV12-4
cdr3_length: 15
cdr3_aa: ASSWGRFTTGGDTQY

clone_size: NA
j_call: TRBJ2-4
v_call: TRBV27
cdr3_length: 13
cdr3_aa: ASSQDRAVKNIQY

clone_size: few
j_call: TRBJ1-2
v_call: TRBV13
cdr3_length: 12
cdr3_aa: ASNPGGHLYGYT

clone_size: NA
j_call: TRBJ2-3
v_call: TRBV27
cdr3_length: 12
cdr3_aa: ASRSGASTDTQY

clone_size: NA
j_call: TRBJ2-1
v_call: TRBV7-9
cdr3_length: 18
cdr3_aa: ASSWAWGSGRARSYNEQF

clone_size: few
j_call: TRBJ2-3
v_call: TRBV10-3
cdr3_length: 17
cdr3_aa: AIRKRPRGTGGSTDTQY

clone_size: few
j_call: TRBJ2-6
v_call: TRBV7-9
cdr3_length: 14
cdr3_aa: ASSSGRNTGANVLT

clone_size: few
j_call: TRBJ2-7
v_call: TRBV10-3
cdr3_length: 13
cdr3_aa: AISDMRGNSYEQY

clone_size: many
j_call: TRBJ2-7
v_call: TRBV5-5
cdr3_length: 13
cdr3_aa: ASSFPGLSSYEQY

clone_size: few
j_call: TRBJ2-1
v_call: TRBV4-1
cdr3_length: 12
cdr3_aa: ASSYSGGVSEQF